This entry features one T cell receptor (beta chain) sequence. What it binds is unknown. This specimen belongs to a study of cytomegalovirus exposure and HLA in healthy donors. Study-wide points: CMV serostatus was the sole immune exposure information available. Cytomegalovirus association was assigned to about 150 TCR beta chains.

Donors likely had unrecorded immune exposures despite being nominally healthy when sampled. PCR was performed using 60 Vbeta and 13 Jbeta primers. Sequencing used immunoSEQ multiplex PCR; TCRdb keeps in-frame clones, though not all of them. The sample consists of approximately 75,000 clones, around 70% of them appearing once. The sample comprised PBMCs. The clonotype was recovered from a man aged 35 to 55 in good health and CMV-seropositive.

The chain's CDR3 is CASSIVTTSRYGYTF. DNA of the CDR3: TGTGCCAGTAGTATAGTAACGACTTCTCGGTATGGCTACACCTTC. The chain is built from TRBV19 and TRBJ1-2, with D hard to call. The CDR3 spans 15 residues. The germline V and J ends were trimmed by 1 base and 5 bases, with 14 bases remaining between them. Germline loops: CDR1 LNHDA, CDR2 SQIVND (reference sequence).